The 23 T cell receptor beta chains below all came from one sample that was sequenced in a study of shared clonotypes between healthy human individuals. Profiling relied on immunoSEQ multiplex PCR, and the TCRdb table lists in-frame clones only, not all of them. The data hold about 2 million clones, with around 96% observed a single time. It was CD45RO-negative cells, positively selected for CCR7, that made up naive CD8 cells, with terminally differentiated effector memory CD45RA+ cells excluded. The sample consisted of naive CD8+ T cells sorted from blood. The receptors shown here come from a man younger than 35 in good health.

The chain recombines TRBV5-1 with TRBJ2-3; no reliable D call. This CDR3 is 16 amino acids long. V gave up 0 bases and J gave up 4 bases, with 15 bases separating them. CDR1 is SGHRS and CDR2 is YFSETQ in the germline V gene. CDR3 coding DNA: TGCGCCAGCAGCTTGGAAGGGCCTTTGGGTTCAGATACGCAGTATTTT. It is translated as CASSLEGPLGSDTQYF. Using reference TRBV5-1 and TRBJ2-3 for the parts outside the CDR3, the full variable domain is KAGVTQTPRYLIKTRGQQVTLSCSPISGHRSVSWYQQTPGQGLQFLFEYFSETQRNKGNFPGRFSGRQFSNSRSEMNVSTLELGDSALYLCASSLEGPLGSDTQYFGPGTRLTVL.

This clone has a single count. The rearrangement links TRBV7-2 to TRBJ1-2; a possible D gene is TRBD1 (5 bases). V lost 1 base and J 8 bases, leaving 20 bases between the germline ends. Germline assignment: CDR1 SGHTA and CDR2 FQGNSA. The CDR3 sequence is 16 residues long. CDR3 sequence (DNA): TGTGCCAGCAGCTTAGTCGTGGGGGAAGTTGTTTCCGGCTACACCTTC. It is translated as CASSLVVGEVVSGYTF.

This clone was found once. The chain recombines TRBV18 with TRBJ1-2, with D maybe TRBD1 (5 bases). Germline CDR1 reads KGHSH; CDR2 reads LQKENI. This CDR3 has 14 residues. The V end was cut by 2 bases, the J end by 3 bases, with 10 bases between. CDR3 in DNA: TGTGCCAGCTCACCAGGCAGGGTGGACTATGGCTACACCTTC. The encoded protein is CASSPGRVDYGYTF.

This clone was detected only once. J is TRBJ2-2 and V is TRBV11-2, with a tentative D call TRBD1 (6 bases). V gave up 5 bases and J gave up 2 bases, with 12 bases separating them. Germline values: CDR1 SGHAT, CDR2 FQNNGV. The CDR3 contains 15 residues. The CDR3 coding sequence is TGTGCCAGCAGCCTAACAGGGCTAAACACCGGGGAGCTGTTTTTT. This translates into CASSLTGLNTGELFF.

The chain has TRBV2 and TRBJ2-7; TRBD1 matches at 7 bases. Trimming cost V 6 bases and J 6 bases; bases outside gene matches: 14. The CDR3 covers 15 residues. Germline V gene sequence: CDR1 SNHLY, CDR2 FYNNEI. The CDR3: CASSGSTGRLLEQYF. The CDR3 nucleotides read TGTGCCAGCAGCGGGTCGACAGGGCGCCTACTCGAGCAGTACTTC.

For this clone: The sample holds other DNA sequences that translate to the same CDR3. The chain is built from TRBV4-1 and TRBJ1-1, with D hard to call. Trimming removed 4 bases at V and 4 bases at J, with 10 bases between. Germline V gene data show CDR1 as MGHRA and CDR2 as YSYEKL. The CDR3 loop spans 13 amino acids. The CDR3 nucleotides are TGCGCCAGCAGCCGAGGCGGGTCCACTGAAGCTTTCTTT. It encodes CASSRGGSTEAFF.

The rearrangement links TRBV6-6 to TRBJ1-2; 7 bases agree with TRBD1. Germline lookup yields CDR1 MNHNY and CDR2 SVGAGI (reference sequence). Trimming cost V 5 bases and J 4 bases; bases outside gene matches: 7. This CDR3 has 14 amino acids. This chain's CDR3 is CASSQQGNGYGYTF. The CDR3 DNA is TGTGCCAGCAGTCAACAGGGGAACGGCTATGGCTACACCTTC.

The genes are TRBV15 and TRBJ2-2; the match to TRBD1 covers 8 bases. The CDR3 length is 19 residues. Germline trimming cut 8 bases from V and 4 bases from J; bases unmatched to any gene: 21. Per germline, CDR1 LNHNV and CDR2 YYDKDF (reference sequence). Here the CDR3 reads CATRNPRLDRATRTGELFF. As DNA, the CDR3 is TGTGCCACCCGCAATCCCCGTCTGGACAGGGCGACGCGCACCGGGGAGCTGTTTTTT.

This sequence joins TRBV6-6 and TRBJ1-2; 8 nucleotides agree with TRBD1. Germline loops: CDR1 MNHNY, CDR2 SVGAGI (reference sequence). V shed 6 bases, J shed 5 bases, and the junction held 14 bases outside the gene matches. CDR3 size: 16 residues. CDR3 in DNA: TGTGCCAGCAGCCCGACGCAGGGGGCGCGGGGGTATGGCTACACCTTC. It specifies CASSPTQGARGYGYTF.

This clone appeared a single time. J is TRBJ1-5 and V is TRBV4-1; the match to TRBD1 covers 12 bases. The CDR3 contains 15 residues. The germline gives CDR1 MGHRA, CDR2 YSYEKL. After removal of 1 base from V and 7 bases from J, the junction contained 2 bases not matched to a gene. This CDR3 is CASSQAGQGAQPQHF. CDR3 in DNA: TGCGCCAGCAGCCAAGCGGGACAGGGGGCCCAGCCCCAGCATTTT.

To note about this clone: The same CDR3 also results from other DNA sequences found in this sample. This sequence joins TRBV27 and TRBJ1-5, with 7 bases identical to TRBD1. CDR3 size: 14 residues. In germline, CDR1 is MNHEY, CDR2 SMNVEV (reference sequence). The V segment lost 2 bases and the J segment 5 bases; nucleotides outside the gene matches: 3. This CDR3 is CASSLRQGDQPQHF. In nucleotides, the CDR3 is TGTGCCAGCAGTTTAAGACAGGGAGATCAGCCCCAGCATTTT.

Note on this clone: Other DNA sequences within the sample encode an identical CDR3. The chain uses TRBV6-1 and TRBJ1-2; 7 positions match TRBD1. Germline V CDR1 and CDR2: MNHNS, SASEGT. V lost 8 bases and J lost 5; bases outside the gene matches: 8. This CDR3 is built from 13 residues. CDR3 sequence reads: CASSEGGGYGYTF. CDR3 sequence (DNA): TGTGCCAGCTCCGAAGGGGGCGGATATGGCTACACCTTC.

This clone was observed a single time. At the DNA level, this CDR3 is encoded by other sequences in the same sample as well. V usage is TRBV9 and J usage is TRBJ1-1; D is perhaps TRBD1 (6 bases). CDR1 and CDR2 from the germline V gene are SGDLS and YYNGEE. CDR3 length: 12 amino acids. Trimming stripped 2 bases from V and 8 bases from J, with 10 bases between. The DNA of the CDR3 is TGTGCCAGCAGCGTGGGGACATCCGAAGCTTTCTTT. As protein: CASSVGTSEAFF. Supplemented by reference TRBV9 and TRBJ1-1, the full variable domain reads DSGVTQTPKHLITATGQRVTLRCSPRSGDLSVYWYQQSLDQGLQFLIQYYNGEERAKGNILERFSAQQFPDLHSELNLSSLELGDSALYFCASSVGTSEAFFGQGTRLTVV.

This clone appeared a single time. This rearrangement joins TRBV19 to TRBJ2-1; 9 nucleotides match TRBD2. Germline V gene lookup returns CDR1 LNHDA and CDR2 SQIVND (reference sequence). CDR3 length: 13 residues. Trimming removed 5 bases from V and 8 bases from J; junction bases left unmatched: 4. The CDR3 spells CASSHGGGDEQFF. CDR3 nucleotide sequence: TGTGCCAGTAGTCACGGCGGGGGGGATGAGCAGTTCTTC.

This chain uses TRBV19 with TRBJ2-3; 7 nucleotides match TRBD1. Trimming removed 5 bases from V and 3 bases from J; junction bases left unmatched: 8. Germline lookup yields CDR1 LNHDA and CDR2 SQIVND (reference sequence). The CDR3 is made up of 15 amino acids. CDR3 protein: CASSVQGQGTDTQYF. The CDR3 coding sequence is TGTGCCAGTAGTGTACAGGGGCAGGGGACAGATACGCAGTATTTT. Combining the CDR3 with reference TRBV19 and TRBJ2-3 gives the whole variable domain DGGITQSPKYLFRKEGQNVTLSCEQNLNHDAMYWYRQDPGQGLRLIYYSQIVNDFQKGDIAEGYSVSREKKESFPLTVTSAQKNPTAFYLCASSVQGQGTDTQYFGPGTRLTVL.

CDR3 sequence: CASSIALHGEQFF. The CDR3 bases are TGTGCCAGTAGTATCGCCTTACATGGTGAGCAGTTCTTC. The chain couples TRBV19 to TRBJ2-1; D unclear. Per the germline V gene, CDR1 is LNHDA and CDR2 is SQIVND (reference sequence). V was clipped by 3 bases and J by 9 bases, with 12 bases between them. The CDR3 has 13 amino acids. Variable domain in full (rest from reference TRBV19 and TRBJ2-1): DGGITQSPKYLFRKEGQNVTLSCEQNLNHDAMYWYRQDPGQGLRLIYYSQIVNDFQKGDIAEGYSVSREKKESFPLTVTSAQKNPTAFYLCASSIALHGEQFFGPGTRLTVL.

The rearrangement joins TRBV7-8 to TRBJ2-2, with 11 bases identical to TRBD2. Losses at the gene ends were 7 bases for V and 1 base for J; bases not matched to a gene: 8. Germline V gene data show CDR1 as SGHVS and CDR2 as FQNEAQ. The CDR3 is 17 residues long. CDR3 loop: CASTPGLAGGNTGELFF. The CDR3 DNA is TGTGCCAGCACCCCCGGGCTAGCGGGAGGGAACACCGGGGAGCTGTTTTTT.

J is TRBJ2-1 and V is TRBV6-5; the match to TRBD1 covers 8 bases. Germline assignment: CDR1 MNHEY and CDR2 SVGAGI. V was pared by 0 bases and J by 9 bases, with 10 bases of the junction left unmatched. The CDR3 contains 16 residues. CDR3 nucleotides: TGTGCCAGCAGTTACTCCGTGGGACAGGTTATAGTTGAGCAGTTCTTC. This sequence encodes CASSYSVGQVIVEQFF.

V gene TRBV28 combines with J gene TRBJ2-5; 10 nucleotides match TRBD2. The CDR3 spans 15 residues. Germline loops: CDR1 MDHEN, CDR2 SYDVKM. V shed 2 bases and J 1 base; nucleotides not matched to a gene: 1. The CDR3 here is CASSLLAGVQETQYF. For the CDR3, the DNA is TGTGCCAGCAGTTTACTAGCGGGGGTCCAAGAGACCCAGTACTTC.

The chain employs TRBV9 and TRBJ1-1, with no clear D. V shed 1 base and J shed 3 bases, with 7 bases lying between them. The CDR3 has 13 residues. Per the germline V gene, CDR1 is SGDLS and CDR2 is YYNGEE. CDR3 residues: CASSVSSDTEAFF. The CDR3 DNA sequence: TGTGCCAGCAGCGTATCTTCGGACACTGAAGCTTTCTTT. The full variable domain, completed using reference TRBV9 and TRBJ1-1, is DSGVTQTPKHLITATGQRVTLRCSPRSGDLSVYWYQQSLDQGLQFLIQYYNGEERAKGNILERFSAQQFPDLHSELNLSSLELGDSALYFCASSVSSDTEAFFGQGTRLTVV.

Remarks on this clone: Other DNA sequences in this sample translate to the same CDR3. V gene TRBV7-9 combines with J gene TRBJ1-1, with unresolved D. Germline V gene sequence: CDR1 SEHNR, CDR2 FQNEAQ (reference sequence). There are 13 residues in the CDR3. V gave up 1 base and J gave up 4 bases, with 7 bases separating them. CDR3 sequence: CASSLGVGTEAFF. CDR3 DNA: TGTGCCAGCAGCTTAGGGGTGGGCACTGAAGCTTTCTTT.

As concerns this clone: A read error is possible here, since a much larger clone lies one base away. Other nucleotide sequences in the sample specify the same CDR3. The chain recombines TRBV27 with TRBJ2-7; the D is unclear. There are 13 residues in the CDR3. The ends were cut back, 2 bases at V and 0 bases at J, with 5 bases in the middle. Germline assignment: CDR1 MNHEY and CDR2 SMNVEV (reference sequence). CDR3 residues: CASSLGNSYEQYF. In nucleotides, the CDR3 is TGTGCCAGCAGTTTAGGGAACTCCTACGAGCAGTACTTC.

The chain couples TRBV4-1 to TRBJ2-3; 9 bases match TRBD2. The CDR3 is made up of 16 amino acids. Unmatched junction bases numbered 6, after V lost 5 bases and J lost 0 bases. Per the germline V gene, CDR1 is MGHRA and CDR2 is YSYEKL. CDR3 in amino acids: CASSYSAGGSTDTQYF. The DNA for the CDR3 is TGCGCCAGCAGCTATTCAGCGGGGGGTAGCACAGATACGCAGTATTTT.